The T cell receptor (beta chain) under discussion was sequenced for a study of control samples from healthy donors and cancer patients. This table comes from immunoSEQ multiplex PCR, and its TCRdb copy is limited to in-frame clones, with some not included. Of tens of thousands of clones detected, around 80% appear once; the ten largest clones hold 23%. Trimming removed 4 bases from V and 7 bases from J; junction bases left unmatched: 11. This CDR3 is 15 amino acids long. Per germline, CDR1 SGHAT and CDR2 FQNNGV. The V and J genes are TRBV11-2 and TRBJ2-3, with 7 bases lining up with TRBD2. Sequencing input: PBMCs. This sequence originates from a man aged 55 to 70 with colorectal cancer. The CDR3 region is CASSSAWRGKYTQYF. The DNA of the CDR3 is TGTGCCAGCAGCTCAGCCTGGCGGGGGAAATATACGCAGTATTTT.